The 17 T cell receptor beta chains presented below share a single source sample, sequenced in a study of identical twins. TCRdb re-called the 5' RACE reads with MiXCR, one entry per CDR3 protein. The sample lists some 900,000 distinct CDR3 sequences, 10% to 15% occurring once. The sample was also linked to a second study, of yellow fever vaccine responses in identical twins.

Sequenced material: PBMCs. These receptor sequences come from a woman aged 18-29 years in good health.

This clonotype showed up many times. The chain carries TRBV7-2 and TRBJ2-1; D not resolved. The germline V gene has CDR1 SGHTA and CDR2 FQGNSA. V dropped 2 bases and J dropped 5 bases, with 13 bases sitting between them. CDR3 length: 15 amino acids. The DNA of the CDR3 is TGTGCCAGCAGCTTATCTGGCTTGGTGAACAATGAGCAGTTCTTC. As protein: CASSLSGLVNNEQFF.

The V gene is TRBV5-5, the J gene TRBJ2-1; 7 bases agree with TRBD1. This CDR3 is built from 15 residues. After removal of 2 bases from V and 5 bases from J, the junction contained 7 bases not matched to a gene. Germline lookup yields CDR1 SGHKS and CDR2 YYEKEE (reference sequence). CDR3 sequence: CASSFLPGQDNEQFF. The CDR3 nucleotides read TGTGCCAGCAGCTTTTTACCCGGACAGGACAATGAGCAGTTCTTC.

This clonotype occurred a few times. The J gene is TRBJ2-1, the V gene TRBV5-6; 7 nucleotides match TRBD2. The germline gives CDR1 SGHDT, CDR2 YYEEEE. This CDR3 is built from 12 residues. J lost 12 bases, V lost 3 bases, and 6 bases had no gene match. CDR3 nucleotide sequence: TGTGCCAGCAGCTCCGGGAGGTTTTCGCAGTTCTTC. Its translation is CASSSGRFSQFF.

The chain is built from TRBV5-6 and TRBJ2-7, with D tentatively TRBD2 (5 bases). V lost 4 bases to trimming and J lost 3 bases, with 14 bases between them. The CDR3 spans 14 residues. Germline V CDR1 and CDR2: SGHDT, YYEEEE. CDR3 in amino acids: CASSLGAPNYEQYF. The CDR3, as DNA: TGTGCCAGCAGCCTGGGAGCCCCCAACTACGAGCAGTACTTC.

The sample holds a few counts of this clonotype. The gene calls are TRBV6-1 and TRBJ2-1; 11 bases are shared with TRBD1. This CDR3 comprises 16 residues. Germline V CDR1 and CDR2: MNHNS, SASEGT. V was pared by 7 bases and J by 3 bases, with 8 bases of the junction left unmatched. Here the CDR3 DNA reads TGTGCCAGCATTCAACAGGACAGGGGGCTCTACAATGAGCAGTTCTTC. Translation gives CASIQQDRGLYNEQFF.

V and J are TRBV7-9 and TRBJ2-2; a weak D match, TRBD1 (6 bases). The CDR3 spans 13 residues. CDR1 and CDR2 (germline): SEHNR, FQNEAQ (reference sequence). V lost 6 bases and J 7 bases, leaving 12 bases between the germline ends. Here the CDR3 reads CASSSGVGGELFF. In nucleotides, the CDR3 is TGTGCCAGCAGTTCAGGGGTCGGCGGGGAGCTGTTTTTT.

The V and J genes are TRBV29-1 and TRBJ2-1, with TRBD2 matching 10 bases. The length of the CDR3 is 13 residues. Germline CDR1 reads SQVTM; CDR2 reads ANQGSEA. After removal of 6 bases from V and 5 bases from J, the junction contained 4 bases not matched to a gene. CDR3 bases: TGCAGCGTCTGGACTAGCGGCAACAATGAGCAGTTCTTC. Protein sequence: CSVWTSGNNEQFF.

This clonotype was counted between two and nine times. This chain links TRBV7-7 with TRBJ2-1; 8 nucleotides align to TRBD2. The germline V gene has CDR1 SSHAT and CDR2 FNYEAQ (reference sequence). The CDR3 has 15 amino acids. J lost 0 bases, V lost 6 bases, and 4 bases had no gene match. The DNA of the CDR3 is TGTGCCAGCAGTACTAGCGGAGCCTCCTACAATGAGCAGTTCTTC. Amino acids: CASSTSGASYNEQFF.

V is TRBV9 and J is TRBJ2-7, with a tentative D call TRBD2 (6 bases). The CDR3 length is 15 residues. V was trimmed by 0 bases and J by 7 bases, leaving 17 bases between them. Germline CDR1 is SGDLS and CDR2 is YYNGEE. The CDR3 loop is CASSVDGTSGEEQYF. DNA for the CDR3: TGTGCCAGCAGCGTAGACGGGACTTCCGGTGAGGAGCAGTACTTC.

This clonotype was recorded a few times. CDR3 sequence: CASSSTSRPQGANVLTF. CDR3 DNA sequence: TGTGCCAGCAGTTCGACTAGCCGCCCTCAAGGGGCCAACGTCCTGACTTTC. The chain links TRBV28 to TRBJ2-6; 7 nucleotides line up with TRBD2. Losses at the gene ends were 4 bases for V and 4 bases for J; bases not matched to a gene: 10. CDR1 and CDR2 from the germline V gene are MDHEN and SYDVKM. This CDR3 contains 17 residues.

This clonotype has a handful of counts. The gene calls are TRBV4-2 and TRBJ2-7; D is possibly TRBD2 (6 bases). The CDR3 is made up of 17 amino acids. V shed 0 bases and J shed 0 bases, with 15 bases lying between them. The germline V gene has CDR1 LGHNA and CDR2 YNFKEQ. Here the CDR3 reads CASSQEVAGFSSYEQYV. The CDR3 DNA reads as TGTGCCAGCAGCCAAGAGGTGGCGGGGTTTTCCTCCTACGAGCAGTACGTC.

This clonotype was counted at least ten times. The chain is built from TRBV2 and TRBJ2-7; a weak D match, TRBD1 (5 bases). V shed 1 base and J shed 4 bases, with 11 bases lying between them. CDR3 length: 14 amino acids. Germline V gives CDR1 SNHLY, CDR2 FYNNEI. In DNA, the CDR3 is TGTGCCAGCAGTGAAGAGTCAGGGTGGTACGAGCAGTACTTC. Its translation: CASSEESGWYEQYF.

This clonotype was seen ten or more times. This chain uses TRBV7-3 with TRBJ2-3; TRBD1 aligns across 8 bases. The germline V gene has CDR1 SGHTA and CDR2 FQGTGA. The ends lost 5 bases at V and 2 bases at J; junction bases unmatched: 6. The CDR3 totals 15 residues. The CDR3 nucleotides read TGTGCCAGCAGCCGCGACAGGGGTAACACAGATACGCAGTATTTT. Amino acid sequence: CASSRDRGNTDTQYF.

This clonotype was found a few times. The CDR3 protein is CASTTSGIQYF. The DNA for the CDR3 is TGTGCCAGTACGACTAGCGGAATTCAGTATTTT. V and J are TRBV19 and TRBJ2-3, with 9 bases matching TRBD2. V dropped 7 bases and J dropped 12; count of bases not matched to a gene: 5. CDR3 length equals 11 residues. The V gene's germline CDR1 is LNHDA and CDR2 SQIVND (reference sequence).

There are many counts of this clonotype. This CDR3 is CASSLSNTEAFF. The CDR3 DNA reads TGTGCCAGCAGCTTATCTAACACTGAAGCTTTCTTT. This rearrangement joins TRBV7-9 to TRBJ1-1; D remains ambiguous. The CDR3 contains 12 residues. Per the germline V gene, CDR1 is SEHNR and CDR2 is FQNEAQ (reference sequence). V was clipped by 2 bases and J by 2 bases, with 3 bases between them.

The chain uses TRBV5-1 and TRBJ2-2, with 10 bases matching TRBD2. After removal of 6 bases from V and 7 bases from J, the junction contained 9 bases not matched to a gene. In germline, CDR1 is SGHRS, CDR2 YFSETQ. The CDR3 extends over 15 amino acids. The DNA of the CDR3 is TGCGCCAGCACACCCGGGACTAGCGTGAGCGGGGAGCTGTTTTTT. It is translated as CASTPGTSVSGELFF.

The rearrangement links TRBV20-1 to TRBJ2-1; 8 nucleotides agree with TRBD2. CDR3 size: 15 residues. J was trimmed by 1 base and V by 3 bases; bases with no gene match: 5. The V gene's germline CDR1 is DFQATT and CDR2 SNEGSKA (reference sequence). CDR3 loop: CSARTSVGSYNEQFF. The CDR3 nucleotides are TGCAGTGCTAGGACTAGCGTAGGTTCCTACAATGAGCAGTTCTTC.